The entry below gives a single T cell receptor (beta chain) sequence along with its context. Its antigen is still unknown. The input lacks base qualities; no much larger clone sits a single base away. This sample stems from a study of sequential checkpoint blockade in melanoma (dated by TCRdb to the late 2010s). Context from the whole study: Patients were assigned by 1:1 randomization to either first-line nivolumab followed by ipilimumab (arm A) or ipilimumab followed by nivolumab (arm B). Maintenance nivolumab came after each of the two trial sequences. What the study reported, not specific to this receptor: Larger, independent patient cohorts are needed to validate the response-prediction model that combines TCR metrics and mutation burden.

The intended sense of this specimen's treatment or condition label: randomized to nivolumab then ipilimumab (arm A) or the reverse (arm B). None of the patients in the trial had previously been given DNA-damaging chemotherapy. On a FACS Aria II flow cytometer, live CD3+CD8+ cells that were negative for CD19 and CD56 were sorted from thawed PBMCs. The samples were obtained from melanoma patients enrolled in CheckMate 064, an open-label, randomized phase II trial testing sequential checkpoint blockade. Peripheral blood mononuclear cells were collected by leukapheresis, purified using Ficoll-Paque, and frozen in human serum containing roughly 9.1% DMSO. Purity of sorted blood CD3+CD8+ cells was verified at >98% immediately after sorting, followed by DNA extraction. V ends up 3 bases short and J 7 bases short, with an unmatched junction base count of 11. CDR1 and CDR2 are drawn from the germline V gene (reference sequence): LNHNV, YYDKDF. Measured from the cysteine to the phenylalanine, the CDR3 is 16 residues long. CDR3 DNA is the only sequence kept; it has 48 bases, read in frame from the first base.

The immunoSEQ Assay was used to immunosequence TCRbeta CDR3 regions from genomic DNA. Before high-throughput sequencing, genomic DNA was amplified using bias-controlled multiplex PCR. In the source study's methods: To quantify the absolute abundance of each unique TCRbeta CDR3 region, the sequences were collapsed and filtered. Clonality, defined as 1 minus Pielou's evenness, was calculated using productive rearrangements only. Clones with significantly greater frequencies in on-treatment versus baseline samples were identified using a previously published method. As stored in TCRdb, this immuneACCESS dataset retains in-frame rearrangements with V and J assigned. A fraction of the clones does not appear; measured against another copy, unresolved V genes explain less than half of the discrepancy, and the remainder lacks a known reason. V and J calls and clone size come straight from that table; D and trimming were deduced from the DNA. This sample gives approximately 10,000 clones in total; roughly 80% of them show up just once. The ten largest clones take up about 18% of the sample.

This receptor chain uses TRBV15 and TRBJ2-1; TRBD2 agrees with 8 junctional bases. The specimen comprised CD8+ T cells sorted from blood (inferred from file names), sampled from a patient given nivolumab and ipilimumab in sequence. The receptor's source is a human donor with melanoma. CDR3 protein: CATSRGVSGSDNEQFF. The nucleotide sequence reads as follows: TGTGCCACCAGCAGGGGGGTAAGCGGGAGTGATAATGAGCAGTTCTTC.